This TCR beta chain was retrieved from a study of cytomegalovirus exposure and HLA in healthy donors (dated by TCRdb to about 2017). Broadly, across the study: According to an earlier analysis of around 600 of the donors, 150 million to 200 million T cells yielded 117 million unique TCR beta sequences and approximately 300 Gb of sequence data. Roughly 300 gigabases of sequencing data and 91 million or so unique TCR sequences made up an early release that covered some 640 HLA-typed donors. Of the 350 to 450 genotyped donors, about 80% fell in the genetic ancestry cluster associated with self-reported Caucasian donors. The study was designed to test whether signatures of past pathogen exposure could be identified by cataloging public T cell receptors. The study profiled the T cell repertoires of under 700 subjects by immunosequencing and related them to cytomegalovirus serostatus. In addition to the first cohort of 666 subjects, a separate validation cohort of 120 different subjects was used. To predict cytomegalovirus infection status, the study brought together high-throughput TCR immunosequencing, statistical association of individual TCRs with disease status, and machine learning. To study patterns of TCR occurrence, a later analysis re-analyzed previously published TCR beta repertoires from 666 donors and added high-resolution HLA genotyping. Rather than using new phenotypic data, the later analysis identified candidate immune exposures from TCR beta sequences and from how often those sequences occurred across donors. An earlier analysis of 587 of the donors applied high-throughput TCR beta sequencing to assess whether each TCR beta V gene segment acted as functional or pseudogenic. Donor age, sex, ethnicity and CMV serostatus were compiled alongside the repertoire data. Genome-wide SNP genotypes for about 65% of the 666 donors were used in a later genetic analysis, which treated that subset as a discovery cohort. All discovery cohort repertoires had been generated using a single sequencing platform. HLA typing included class I and class II loci at four-digit resolution. The number of donors typed differed by locus, with about 629-630 for A, B, C, DRB1 and DQB1, roughly 550 for DQA1, 600 to 610 for DPA1, and 472 for DPB1. Five DR-DQ haplotypes were handled as single units for association and clustering because linkage in the cohort was strong. Across under 500 genotyped donors of the cohort, an average of 235,054 unique TCR beta nucleotide sequences per donor were sequenced, and 15% to 20% of those sequences were non-productive.

Library generation was performed with the immunoSEQ multiplex PCR assay. For the multiplex PCR, a mixture combining 60 forward primers for TCR Vbeta segments and 13 reverse primers for TCR Jbeta segments was used. A multiplex PCR assay on genomic DNA amplified the CDR3 region of rearranged TCR beta genes. The amplified TCR beta libraries were sequenced on the Illumina HiSeq System as 87-base-pair reads. The study's own analysis went as follows. A later analysis counted about 76 million unique TCR beta chains across the 600 to 850 repertoires, and some 11 million of these chains were shared by at least two donors. Raw reads were error-corrected and collapsed into unique sequences with a nearest-neighbor algorithm that merged closely related sequences to remove PCR and sequencing errors. Alignment of CDR3 sequences to IMGT reference sequences was used to assign V, D and J gene segments. For a sequence to be retained, a match of at least six nucleotides to both a V gene segment and a J gene segment was required. A rearrangement counted as productive if the CDR3 had no stop codons and remained in frame with V and J, and every other rearrangement counted as non-productive. Following IMGT convention, CDR3 was defined as the stretch from the second conserved V-encoded cysteine to the conserved J-encoded phenylalanine. Sequences without an unambiguous match to a single V gene segment were excluded from the earlier analysis of a few hundred of the donors. In an earlier analysis of around 600 of the donors, V segments were called functional above 56.7% productive rearrangements and were called segregating when the between-donor standard deviation exceeded 5%. A statistical classification framework was built for diagnosing cytomegalovirus status from the catalog of TCR beta chain sequences. In a later analysis, TCR nucleotide sequences were compared against IMGT/GENE-DB human TR gene sequences so that V and J genes could be assigned. The TCRdist pipeline was used in a later analysis to assign CDR3 sequences and most-parsimonious VDJ recombination scenarios. In a later analysis, every TCR beta chain was defined by the combination of its CDR3 amino acid sequence and its V-gene family, and reads without a unique V-gene family were dropped. As a way to deal with suspected cross-contamination and a sequencing artifact, a later analysis dropped nearly 600 nucleotide sequences that were highly shared and had low generation probability. In a later analysis, a clonal expansion index for each public chain was calculated from normalized within-repertoire ranks of inferred template counts. Generation probabilities in a later analysis came from a VDJ recombination model fitted to out-of-frame rearrangements, and those results were checked against IGoR. Hypergeometric tests were used in a later analysis to score TCR-TCR, TCR-HLA and TCR-CMV co-occurrence, with a repertoire-size bias correction applied to the TCR pairs. A later analysis estimated false discovery rates by permuting HLA or CMV assignments 20 times. In a later analysis, co-occurring TCRs were grouped using DBSCAN, with TCRdist sequence similarity added in when clustering inside HLA-allele-positive subsets. Repertoires with fewer than 30,000 or more than 120,000 public chains were left out of co-occurrence clustering, as were five repertoires with anomalous nucleotide sharing. TCRdb retrieved this table from immuneACCESS and kept in-frame rearrangements only. Not all clones are present; in checked studies, unresolved V genes account for under half, and no reason is known for the remainder. Clone size and V and J calls were adopted from that table, with D and trimming inferred from the DNA. The sample table contains hundreds of thousands of clones; only one count was recorded for approximately 90% of them. 0.95% to 1.1% of the sample belongs to the ten largest clones.

Turning to this clone: Which antigen it targets is not known. The input lacks base qualities; no much larger clone sits a single base away.

In total, fewer than 750 healthy bone marrow donors made up the cohort. Cohort members were all nominally healthy when sampled, although unrecorded immune exposures were likely present. The donor tested CMV seronegative and was one of the 352 seronegative cohort members. Each donor provided a peripheral blood sample, and peripheral blood mononuclear cells were used for TCR beta sequencing. The Qiagen DNeasy Blood Extraction Kit was used to extract genomic DNA from the blood cell samples. Inclusive of the bounding cysteine and phenylalanine, the CDR3 is 13 residues long. Of the read, only the CDR3 DNA is kept; its 39 bases are in frame from base 1. Study-wide conclusions, independent of this receptor: A later analysis found that most CMV-associated TCR beta chains appeared HLA-restricted, with HLA associations seemingly driven largely by CMV exposure. A further reported finding was that TCR beta sequences accurately predicted the HLA-A and HLA-B alleles for most subjects in the first cohort. A later genetic analysis reported fewer N-insertions in productive TCRs among donors in an Asian-associated ancestry cluster than the approximately 700-donor mean. In a later analysis, HLA-associated TCR beta chains were found to be more clonally expanded and to have lower generation probabilities than equally common non-associated chains. Most TCR sequences were seen in very few donors, while some public TCRs were found in many individuals. Cytomegalovirus status was reported to be diagnosed by the classifier with high specificity and sensitivity in both the original and validation cohorts. In vitro tests confirmed that a few of the cytomegalovirus-associated TCR beta chains recognize cytomegalovirus antigens. When HLA alleles, especially DR and DQ, strongly co-occurred, attributing TCR associations to individual alleles was difficult. Linkage disequilibrium might explain the correlated functional status among segregating V segments, but an unknown experimental factor could not be excluded. In an earlier analysis of about 600 of the donors, most TCR beta V segments appeared in productive rearrangements about 87% or about 30% of the time, broadly matching IMGT annotations. A later analysis reported that several top co-occurrence clusters appeared linked to parvovirus B19, influenza, CMV and Epstein-Barr virus. Over 15 rarely observed V segments, including chromosome 9 orphons, were excluded from the earlier analysis of almost 600 of the donors because counts were too low. Because HLA typing was unavailable for some donors at each locus, only the typed subset was used in association tests. A later analysis found that TCR association rates varied across HLA loci, with DRB1 alleles showing the most associated TCRs and HLA-C alleles the fewest. A cluster of highly shared sequence variants was judged likely to be a technical artifact of the sequencing pipeline. Some IMGT-functional V segments, including TRBV6-2 and TRBV6-3, could not be told apart with the 87-base-pair reads, so those segments were excluded. The presence/absence analyses assumed that sequencing depth was roughly uniform across donors, and that assumption may not be true. The authors suggested that the approach could potentially be extended to other disease states and immunological phenotypes. A later genetic analysis associated a missense DCLRE1C variant with V-gene and J-gene trimming of TCR beta chains, and an independent cohort replicated the association. CMV serostatus was the only immune exposure information available for the cohort. The study listed 150 to 200 TCR beta chains as associated with cytomegalovirus. The cohort was sequenced for TCR beta chains only, and without alpha or paired-chain data the features that could be detected were limited. A later analysis associated about 17,000 TCR beta sequences with specific HLA alleles at a false discovery rate of 0.05.

The sequence was obtained from a woman under 30 in good health and CMV-seronegative. Sequencing input: PBMCs. The chain links TRBV7-5 with TRBJ1-1; whether TRBD1, the table's D call, matches the DNA was not checked. TRBV7-5 is flagged as a pseudogene. CDR3 reads: CASSSIGDTEAFF. The DNA sequence reads TGTGCCAGCAGCTCTATAGGGGACACTGAAGCTTTCTTT.